This T cell receptor beta chain was identified in a study of CD8 T cells in ankylosing spondylitis. One entry per CDR3 protein results from TCRdb running MiXCR on the 5' RACE reads. The table lists roughly 97,000 distinct CDR3 sequences, about 8.3% of them singletons. The CDR3 is 17 residues long. The germline V gene has CDR1 SGHTA and CDR2 FQGNSA. V was trimmed by 4 bases and J by 4 bases, leaving 21 bases between them. This clonotype was observed a handful of times. Its antigen is undetermined. Study results and caveats: One TCR beta motif, made up of under ten highly homologous variants, appeared characteristic of ankylosing spondylitis blood.

The sequence came from a male donor with ankylosing spondylitis or in good health (not recorded which). The rearrangement joins TRBV7-2 to TRBJ2-3; tentative D call: TRBD1 (5 bases). The sequencing sample was made of blood, either unsorted or a sorted T cell fraction (not recorded which). CDR3 coding DNA: TGTGCCAGCAGCTCATCCAGGGTTGGGGTCGGTCCAGATACGCAGTATTTT. Protein: CASSSSRVGVGPDTQYF.